These T cell receptor beta chains were read from a single sample in a study of T cells in Graves' hyperthyroidism and ophthalmopathy. One entry per CDR3 protein, called by TCRdb with MiXCR from the multiplex PCR reads. The table lists under 350,000 distinct CDR3 sequences, approximately 15% of them singletons. Sequences were obtained from blood. The receptors here all came from a woman in her thirties or forties with Graves' ophthalmopathy. CDR3s include the opening cysteine and the closing phenylalanine or tryptophan. A D gene is named only where the DNA matches it firmly. The listing skips clone size in some rows; elsewhere it reads once, few, many or a size class.

len	v_gene	j_gene	abundance	d_gene	CDR3aa	CDR3nt
16	TRBV10-2	TRBJ2-2	many	.	CASFGQFGLSTGELFF	TGCGCCAGCTTCGGACAGTTTGGCCTTAGCACCGGGGAGCTGTTTTTT
14	TRBV11-2	TRBJ2-7	many	TRBD2	CASSYSGSLYEQYF	TGTGCCAGCAGCTATAGCGGGAGTCTCTACGAGCAGTACTTC
14	TRBV7-2	TRBJ2-5	.	TRBD1	CAGSLSGGKETQYF	TGTGCCGGCAGCTTATCAGGGGGCAAGGAGACCCAGTACTTC
15	TRBV10-1	TRBJ2-5	many	.	CASSRDRGLAGTQYF	TGCGCCAGCAGTCGGGACAGGGGACTAGCAGGGACCCAGTACTTC
14	TRBV2	TRBJ2-7	many	.	CASRPSGPSYEQYF	TGTGCCAGCAGGCCCTCGGGACCTTCCTACGAGCAGTACTTC
16	TRBV4-2	TRBJ1-2	.	TRBD1	CASSQEQGAGDYGYTF	TGTGCCAGCAGCCAAGAACAGGGGGCGGGGGACTATGGCTACACCTTC
15	TRBV5-5	TRBJ1-5	few	.	CASSGDDGSNQPQHF	TGTGCCAGCAGCGGGGATGATGGCAGCAATCAGCCCCAGCATTTT
13	TRBV20-1	TRBJ2-7	once	.	CSARDGLSYEQYF	TGCAGTGCTAGGGATGGCCTTTCCTACGAGCAGTACTTC
15	TRBV24-1	TRBJ2-1	many	.	CATSPRQGNFNEQFF	TGTGCCACCAGTCCCCGTCAGGGGAACTTCAATGAGCAGTTCTTC
12	TRBV28	TRBJ1-2	many	.	CASNSQGNGYTF	TGTGCCAGCAACTCCCAGGGGAATGGCTACACCTTC
18	TRBV6-5	TRBJ2-1	few	.	CASSYGKTGSVVDNEQFF	TGTGCCAGCAGTTACGGGAAGACAGGCTCTGTCGTCGACAATGAGCAGTTCTTC
15	TRBV10-3	TRBJ2-7	many	.	CVTARGGGIDYEQYF	TGTGTGACCGCCCGGGGTGGGGGGATCGACTACGAGCAGTACTTC